The clone carrying this TCR beta chain was picked up many times. Its matching antigen is unknown. Using RNA template, CDR3s of TCR alpha and beta were amplified with iRepertoire arm-PCR. One-step reverse transcription and amplification started from approximately 100-400 ng of tissue mRNA or PBMC total RNA. In TCRdb, the multiplex PCR reads were re-called with MiXCR into one record per CDR3 protein. This table holds about 180,000 distinct CDR3 sequences, around 42% found once. This entry is derived from a study of glioma-infiltrating T cells. Study-wide findings and caveats: CDR3 overlap between tissue and blood was very small. Tissue-blood divergence was below expectation in non-neoplastic patients, above in gliomas.

This CDR3 comprises 15 residues. Looked up from germline, CDR1 is MDHEN and CDR2 is SYDVKM. The V and J ends lost 5 bases and 6 bases, in that order; junction bases with no gene match: 11. The clonotype comes from a human donor with low-grade glioma or glioblastoma, undergoing nonglioma brain surgery, or in good health (not recorded which). V gene TRBV28 combines with J gene TRBJ2-3, with TRBD2 matching 7 bases. The specimen was glioma tissue, nonneoplastic brain tissue, or PBMCs (not recorded which). The CDR3 reads CASSQSGKWSDTQYF. The CDR3 DNA sequence: TGTGCCAGCAGTCAGAGCGGGAAGTGGTCGGATACGCAGTATTTT.